This TCR beta chain was sequenced during a study of human T cells and chemical hapten exposure. Overall study context: TCR yields differed between samples (mainly from small differences in pooled library volume).

Before extraction, the whole blood was not fractionated, and total RNA was taken from it. V lost 0 bases and J 5 bases, leaving 8 bases between the germline ends. The length of the CDR3 is 14 residues. Per the germline V gene, CDR1 is SNHLY and CDR2 is FYNNEI. The library tagged individual cDNA molecules with unique molecular identifiers. Authors' analysis steps: TCRs per sample had a median of approximately 88,000 and ranged from about 20,000 to 750,000. From the 5' RACE reads, TCRdb called clonotypes with MiXCR, one entry per CDR3 protein. These V and J calls derive from TCRdb rather than the authors' analysis. Among under 150,000 distinct CDR3 sequences listed, 19% were seen once.

The J gene is TRBJ1-5, the V gene TRBV2; D is unclear. This clonotype originated in a human donor in good health. The CDR3 is CASSEARSYQPQHF. The CDR3 DNA sequence: TGTGCCAGCAGTGAAGCCCGATCTTATCAGCCCCAGCATTTT.